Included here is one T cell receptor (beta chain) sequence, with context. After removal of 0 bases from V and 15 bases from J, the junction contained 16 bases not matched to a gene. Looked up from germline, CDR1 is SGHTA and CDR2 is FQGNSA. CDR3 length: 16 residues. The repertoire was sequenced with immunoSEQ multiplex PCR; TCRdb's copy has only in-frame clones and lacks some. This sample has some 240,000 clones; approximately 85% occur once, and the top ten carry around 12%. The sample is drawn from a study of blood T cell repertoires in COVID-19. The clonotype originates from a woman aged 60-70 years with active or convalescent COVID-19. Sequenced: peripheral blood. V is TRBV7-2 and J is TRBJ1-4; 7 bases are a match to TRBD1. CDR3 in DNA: TGTGCCAGCAGCTTAGCGCCCGGGACAGAGGACCCTTCAATGTTTTTT. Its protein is CASSLAPGTEDPSMFF.